The 25 T cell receptor beta chains below come from one sample, sequenced in a study of shared clonotypes between healthy human individuals. Clones were sequenced by immunoSEQ multiplex PCR, and TCRdb holds only the in-frame ones, with some missing. The profile covers some 2 million clones, with about 94% appearing a single time and approximately 1.2% taken by the ten largest. Naive CD8 isolation took CD45RO-negative cells positively selected for CCR7 and excluded terminally differentiated effector memory CD45RA+ cells. Sequences were obtained from naive CD8+ T cells sorted from blood. Receptors were obtained from a man aged 18 to 35 in good health.

The chain uses TRBV4-1 and TRBJ1-4, with D possibly matching TRBD1 (5 bases). Germline V gives CDR1 MGHRA, CDR2 YSYEKL. Deletions cut 0 bases from V and 8 bases from J, with 10 bases between. The CDR3 totals 14 residues. The CDR3 loop is CASSQEWGVEKLFF. The CDR3, as DNA: TGCGCCAGCAGCCAAGAATGGGGGGTAGAAAAACTGTTTTTT.

J is TRBJ1-2 and V is TRBV2, with 10 bases matching TRBD1. CDR1 SNHLY and CDR2 FYNNEI come from the germline V gene. The junction had 3 bases not matched to a gene; V was cut back by 4 bases and J by 1 base. The CDR3 is 15 amino acids. This CDR3 is CASSGGQGDNYGYTF. Here the CDR3 DNA reads TGTGCCAGCAGTGGAGGACAGGGGGATAACTATGGCTACACCTTC.

Comment on this clone: Other DNA sequences in the sample encode the same CDR3. V gene TRBV18 combines with J gene TRBJ1-1; D is uncertain. Germline V gene sequence: CDR1 KGHSH, CDR2 LQKENI. The CDR3 totals 12 residues. With 2 bases removed from V and 1 base from J, the gap between germline ends came to 2 bases. Written as DNA, the CDR3 is TGTGCCAGCTCACCAGGGAACACTGAAGCTTTCTTT. This codes for CASSPGNTEAFF.

The V and J genes are TRBV9 and TRBJ2-2; TRBD1 matches at 9 bases. The V and J ends lost 3 bases and 7 bases, in that order; junction bases with no gene match: 7. The CDR3 is made up of 15 amino acids. Germline V gives CDR1 SGDLS, CDR2 YYNGEE. CDR3 in amino acids: CASSDDRGLHGELFF. The CDR3 DNA sequence: TGTGCCAGCAGCGATGACAGGGGGTTGCACGGGGAGCTGTTTTTT.

This chain joins TRBV7-9 and TRBJ2-2; D might be TRBD2 (6 bases). The V gene lost 2 bases and the J gene lost 3 bases, with 10 bases spanning the gap. Germline V gene sequence: CDR1 SEHNR, CDR2 FQNEAQ (reference sequence). The CDR3 covers 15 residues. CDR3 sequence (DNA): TGTGCCAGCAGCTTATCGGGGGTCCACACCGGGGAGCTGTTTTTT. Translation gives CASSLSGVHTGELFF.

The chain joins TRBV6-6 to TRBJ1-1; D gene unclear. This CDR3 has 14 residues. CDR1 and CDR2 (germline): MNHNY, SVGAGI (reference sequence). V lost 0 bases and J lost 3, with 8 bases in between. CDR3 amino acids: CASSYSKADTEAFF. The CDR3 nucleotides read TGTGCCAGCAGTTACTCTAAGGCCGACACTGAAGCTTTCTTT.

This clone was recorded once. The chain is built from TRBV19 and TRBJ2-5; 8 positions agree with TRBD2. Germline V CDR1 and CDR2: LNHDA, SQIVND (reference sequence). CDR3 length: 16 residues. With 5 bases clipped from V and 5 bases from J, the junction kept 13 bases outside the gene matches. CDR3 nucleotide sequence: TGTGCCAGTAGTGAAGCGGGAGAAGCTGTAGGGGAGACCCAGTACTTC. It yields the protein CASSEAGEAVGETQYF.

The J gene is TRBJ2-7, the V gene TRBV27, with D perhaps TRBD1 (5 bases). This CDR3 is built from 16 residues. The V end was cut by 2 bases, the J end by 7 bases, with 21 bases between. CDR1 and CDR2 (germline): MNHEY, SMNVEV (reference sequence). The CDR3 nucleotides read TGTGCCAGCAGTTTAAATGGGGCAGGTTTGGTCCGGGAGCAGTACTTC. Its translation is CASSLNGAGLVREQYF.

This chain joins TRBV5-6 and TRBJ2-3; TRBD1 or TRBD2 may be the D gene (6 bases each). The CDR3 is 15 amino acids. Trimming took 0 bases from V and 5 from J, leaving 13 bases between them. Germline V gene sequence: CDR1 SGHDT, CDR2 YYEEEE. CDR3 nucleotides: TGTGCCAGCAGCTTGGTTGGGGGGCCCGAAGATACGCAGTATTTT. This codes for CASSLVGGPEDTQYF. Looking up the rest from reference TRBV5-6 and TRBJ2-3 gives the full variable domain: DAGVTQSPTHLIKTRGQQVTLRCSPKSGHDTVSWYQQALGQGPQFIFQYYEEEERQRGNFPDRFSGHQFPNYSSELNVNALLLGDSALYLCASSLVGGPEDTQYFGPGTRLTVL.

About this clone: Within the sample, other DNA sequences also encode this same CDR3. The rearrangement uses TRBV6-5 and TRBJ2-7; 10 bases fit TRBD2. Germline assignment: CDR1 MNHEY and CDR2 SVGAGI. CDR3 length equals 14 residues. V lost 4 bases to trimming and J lost 1 base; unmatched junction nucleotides: 1. The CDR3 nucleotides read TGTGCCAGCAGTTCGACTAGCGGGTCCTACGAGCAGTACTTC. Its translation: CASSSTSGSYEQYF.

This clone was recorded once. This CDR3 is CASSLKRGLQETQYF. CDR3 bases: TGTGCCAGCAGCTTGAAGCGGGGGCTCCAAGAGACCCAGTACTTC. This chain links TRBV7-3 with TRBJ2-5; 8 bases line up with TRBD2. This CDR3 contains 15 residues. CDR1 is SGHTA and CDR2 is FQGTGA in the germline V gene. Trimming cost V 3 bases and J 1 base; bases outside gene matches: 4.

This clone was recorded once. V usage is TRBV4-1 and J usage is TRBJ2-4, with D unresolved. This CDR3 has 15 amino acids. V dropped 1 base and J dropped 0 bases, with 7 bases sitting between them. Germline V gives CDR1 MGHRA, CDR2 YSYEKL. The CDR3 region has the DNA TGCGCCAGCAGCCAAGGGCTAATAGCCAAAAACATTCAGTACTTC. Translation gives CASSQGLIAKNIQYF.

The chain links TRBV5-4 to TRBJ2-3; a possible D gene is TRBD1 (5 bases). The V end lost 2 bases, the J end lost 5 bases, and 9 bases lay between the germline ends. The CDR3 is made up of 13 amino acids. The germline V gene has CDR1 SGHNT and CDR2 YYREEE (reference sequence). CDR3 coding DNA: TGTGCCAGCAGCTTATGGGGCATAGATACGCAGTATTTT. Translation gives CASSLWGIDTQYF.

This chain links TRBV19 with TRBJ2-1; the match to TRBD2 covers 11 bases. V lost 5 bases to trimming and J lost 5 bases; unmatched junction nucleotides: 5. Germline V CDR1 and CDR2: LNHDA, SQIVND (reference sequence). CDR3 length: 15 amino acids. The DNA of the CDR3 is TGTGCCAGTAGTCCGACTAGCGGGGAAAACAATGAGCAGTTCTTC. Amino acids: CASSPTSGENNEQFF.

The V gene is TRBV7-8, the J gene TRBJ2-1; 16 bases are a match to TRBD2. This CDR3 is 18 amino acids long. Looked up from germline, CDR1 is SGHVS and CDR2 is FQNEAQ. J lost 4 bases, V lost 5 bases, and 8 bases had no gene match. Here the CDR3 reads CASSQGLAGGPIYNEQFF. The CDR3 DNA reads TGTGCCAGCAGCCAGGGACTAGCGGGAGGGCCCATTTACAATGAGCAGTTCTTC.

As concerns this clone: Other DNA sequences within the sample encode an identical CDR3. The V and J genes are TRBV27 and TRBJ2-7; unclear D gene. This CDR3 has 13 residues. Germline V gives CDR1 MNHEY, CDR2 SMNVEV (reference sequence). V lost 2 bases and J lost 2, with 7 bases in between. CDR3 in DNA: TGTGCCAGCAGTTTAACTGGGGCCTACGAGCAGTACTTC. Translated, it gives CASSLTGAYEQYF.

V is TRBV29-1 and J is TRBJ2-1, with D tentatively TRBD2 (7 bases). Trimming shortened V by 4 bases and J by 3 bases, and 10 bases separated the two germline ends. This CDR3 has 13 residues. The V gene's germline CDR1 is SQVTM and CDR2 ANQGSEA. The CDR3 DNA is TGCAGCGTTGCGGGGGGCGTCTACAATGAGCAGTTCTTC. This codes for CSVAGGVYNEQFF.

This chain connects TRBV30 to TRBJ2-6, with D perhaps matching TRBD1 (6 bases). Trimming pared 4 bases from V and 3 bases from J, leaving 7 bases between. The germline V gene encodes CDR1 GTSNPN and CDR2 SVGIG (reference sequence). This CDR3 is 13 amino acids long. The CDR3 region has the DNA TGTGCCTGGACAGGGGTTGGGGCCAACGTCCTGACTTTC. Translating gives CAWTGVGANVLTF.

The chain carries TRBV6-6 and TRBJ2-1, with a possible D match to TRBD2 (5 bases). Looked up from germline, CDR1 is MNHNY and CDR2 is SVGAGI (reference sequence). V was trimmed by 2 bases and J by 0 bases, leaving 11 bases between them. CDR3 length equals 16 residues. Here the CDR3 reads CASSYGGRGSYNEQFF. DNA for the CDR3: TGTGCCAGCAGTTACGGTGGCCGGGGCTCCTACAATGAGCAGTTCTTC.

The chain carries TRBV5-8 and TRBJ2-5; D might be TRBD2 (6 bases). This CDR3 contains 16 residues. Trimming cost V 2 bases and J 5 bases, with 19 bases left between them. The germline V gene encodes CDR1 SGHTS and CDR2 YDEGEE. The CDR3 loop reads CASSFFGREEGETQYF. In DNA form, the CDR3 reads TGTGCCAGCAGCTTTTTTGGCAGGGAGGAAGGGGAGACCCAGTACTTC.

The chain joins TRBV30 to TRBJ1-3; TRBD1 agrees at 7 bases. This CDR3 has 15 residues. Trimming cost V 1 base and J 4 bases; bases outside gene matches: 7. Germline V gene sequence: CDR1 GTSNPN, CDR2 SVGIG (reference sequence). DNA of the CDR3: TGTGCCTGGAGTGGTTCCAGGGGGTACGGAAACACCATATATTTT. It yields the protein CAWSGSRGYGNTIYF.

This chain links TRBV30 with TRBJ2-3, with TRBD2 identical over 9 bases. CDR1 is GTSNPN, CDR2 SVGIG, per germline (reference sequence). Trimming at V came to 3 bases and at J to 6 bases, leaving 10 bases not matched to a gene. The CDR3 runs to 15 residues. The CDR3 region has the DNA TGTGCCTGGAGGTTTTTAGCGGGAGATCTGGATACGCAGTATTTT. Its protein product is CAWRFLAGDLDTQYF.

CDR3 sequence (DNA): TGTGCCACCAGCCCAATAGCCGGGACCGGGTATGGCTACACCTTC. The encoded protein is CATSPIAGTGYGYTF. V and J are TRBV15 and TRBJ1-2; TRBD1 might be the D (5 bases). The V and J ends lost 5 bases and 5 bases respectively, with 18 bases between them. Germline V lookup: CDR1 LNHNV, CDR2 YYDKDF (reference sequence). The CDR3 is 15 residues long.

The chain has TRBV7-8 and TRBJ1-2; D call uncertain. With 6 bases removed from V and 10 bases from J, the gap between germline ends came to 21 bases. CDR3 size: 14 residues. Germline CDR1 reads SGHVS; CDR2 reads FQNEAQ. The CDR3 loop is CASSPPEGSLVYTF. The CDR3 bases are TGTGCCAGCAGTCCCCCGGAGGGCAGCCTCGTCTACACCTTC. The full variable domain, in which reference TRBV7-8 and TRBJ1-2 provide the parts outside the CDR3, is GAGVSQSPRYKVAKRGQDVALRCDPISGHVSLFWYQQALGQGPEFLTYFQNEAQLDKSGLPSDRFFAERPEGSVSTLKIQRTQQEDSAVYLCASSPPEGSLVYTFGSGTRLTVV.

The chain is built from TRBV5-6 and TRBJ1-1; D is unresolved. The V and J ends lost 0 bases and 0 bases respectively, with 6 bases between them. The CDR3 is 14 amino acids. Germline V gene lookup returns CDR1 SGHDT and CDR2 YYEEEE. CDR3: CASSLEPLNTEAFF. The CDR3 DNA reads as TGTGCCAGCAGCTTGGAGCCGCTGAACACTGAAGCTTTCTTT. Full variable domain (outside the CDR3, taken from reference TRBV5-6 and TRBJ1-1): DAGVTQSPTHLIKTRGQQVTLRCSPKSGHDTVSWYQQALGQGPQFIFQYYEEEERQRGNFPDRFSGHQFPNYSSELNVNALLLGDSALYLCASSLEPLNTEAFFGQGTRLTVV.